This is a list of T cell receptor beta chains from one sample in a study of T cell responses to AZD1222 COVID-19 vaccine. The method was immunoSEQ multiplex PCR; TCRdb's version includes in-frame clones alone and lacks a portion of them. Found here are about 97,000 clones, 80% to 85% of them singletons; the top ten hold 17%. Sequencing used peripheral blood, obtained on day 0 of AZD1222 vaccination. Every receptor here comes from an adult in good health. Each CDR3 is given with its conserved first and last residue. The order of the fields is J gene, D gene, V gene, CDR3 protein, CDR3 DNA. The D gene is left open where the match is weak.

J gene: TRBJ1-5; D gene: .; V gene: TRBV19; CDR3 protein: CASDRIMSNQPQHF; CDR3 DNA: TGTGCCAGTGATCGGATAATGAGCAATCAGCCCCAGCATTTT
J gene: TRBJ2-7; D gene: TRBD2; V gene: TRBV5-1; CDR3 protein: CASSLAGGRGIYEQYF; CDR3 DNA: TGCGCCAGCAGCTTGGCTGGCGGGAGGGGGATTTACGAGCAGTACTTC
J gene: TRBJ1-2; D gene: TRBD1; V gene: TRBV14; CDR3 protein: CASSHGQGNYGYTF; CDR3 DNA: TGTGCCAGCAGCCATGGACAGGGGAACTATGGCTACACCTTC
J gene: TRBJ2-7; D gene: TRBD2; V gene: TRBV6-5; CDR3 protein: CASSLLAGGIYEQYF; CDR3 DNA: TGTGCCAGCAGTCTCCTAGCGGGAGGGATCTACGAGCAGTACTTC
J gene: TRBJ2-7; D gene: TRBD1; V gene: TRBV15; CDR3 protein: CATSADPIRGREQYF; CDR3 DNA: TGTGCCACCAGCGCAGACCCCATCAGGGGGCGCGAGCAGTACTTC
J gene: TRBJ2-3; D gene: TRBD1; V gene: TRBV19; CDR3 protein: CASSLGQGSRTDTQYF; CDR3 DNA: TGTGCCAGTAGTCTCGGACAGGGATCCCGGACAGATACGCAGTATTTT
J gene: TRBJ2-1; D gene: .; V gene: TRBV4-3; CDR3 protein: CASSQEGGAGREQFF; CDR3 DNA: TGCGCCAGCAGCCAAGAGGGTGGGGCAGGGCGTGAGCAGTTCTTC
J gene: TRBJ2-5; D gene: TRBD2; V gene: TRBV5-4; CDR3 protein: CASNTPGGPETQYF; CDR3 DNA: TGTGCCAGCAACACGCCGGGAGGGCCGGAGACCCAGTACTTC
J gene: TRBJ1-2; D gene: .; V gene: TRBV30; CDR3 protein: CAWIRSYGYTF; CDR3 DNA: TGTGCCTGGATCCGAAGTTATGGCTACACCTTC
J gene: TRBJ1-2; D gene: TRBD1; V gene: TRBV5-6; CDR3 protein: CASSLVGQGLYGYTF; CDR3 DNA: TGTGCCAGCAGCTTGGTGGGACAGGGGCTCTATGGCTACACCTTC
J gene: TRBJ1-4; D gene: TRBD1; V gene: TRBV6-6; CDR3 protein: CASSRYPGTGGASTNEKLFF; CDR3 DNA: TGTGCCAGCAGTCGTTATCCCGGGACAGGGGGGGCGTCAACTAATGAAAAACTGTTTTTT